A single TCR beta chain is shown here with its context. This specimen belongs to a study of blood T cell repertoires in COVID-19. CDR1 and CDR2 (germline): LNHDA, SQIVND (reference sequence). The CDR3 is 16 amino acids. Trimming at V came to 5 bases and at J to 8 bases, leaving 11 bases not matched to a gene. As originally analysed: For nucleated cells, counts were estimated from reference gene primer amplification. The data were produced by immunoSEQ multiplex PCR, yet TCRdb's version contains in-frame clones alone and is incomplete. That table supplies the V and J calls and clone size; D and trimming were determined from the DNA. Found here are about 61,000 clones, about 86% of them singletons; the top ten hold around 13%.

The rearrangement links TRBV19 to TRBJ1-4; 10 nucleotides agree with TRBD1. The sequence was collected from a human donor in a cohort sampled during active COVID-19. Source material: peripheral blood. The CDR3 DNA is TGTGCCAGTAGTTTCACGACAGGGGGCCAGGCAGAAAAACTGTTTTTT. Its protein product is CASSFTTGGQAEKLFF.